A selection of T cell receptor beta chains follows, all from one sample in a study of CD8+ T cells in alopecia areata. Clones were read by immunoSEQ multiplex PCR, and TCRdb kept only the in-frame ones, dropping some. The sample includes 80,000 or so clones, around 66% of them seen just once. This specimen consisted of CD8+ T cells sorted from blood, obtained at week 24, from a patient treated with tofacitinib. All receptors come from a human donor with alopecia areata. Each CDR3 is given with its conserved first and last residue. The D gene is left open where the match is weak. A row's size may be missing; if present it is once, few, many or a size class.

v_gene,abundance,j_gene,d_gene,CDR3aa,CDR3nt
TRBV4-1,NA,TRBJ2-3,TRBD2,CASSKLSGRADTQYF,TGCGCCAGCAGCAAACTCAGCGGGAGGGCAGATACGCAGTATTTT
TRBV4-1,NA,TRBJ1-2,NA,CASSQVSPNNGYTF,TGCGCCAGCAGCCAAGTTTCCCCCAACAATGGCTACACCTTC
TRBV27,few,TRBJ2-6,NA,CASSPSRTRLVSGANVLTF,TGTGCCAGCAGTCCTAGCCGGACGAGGTTGGTCTCTGGGGCCAACGTCCTGACTTTC
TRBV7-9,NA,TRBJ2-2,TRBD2,CASSSTRLAGELFF,TGTGCCAGCAGCTCTACCAGACTAGCGGGGGAGCTGTTTTTT
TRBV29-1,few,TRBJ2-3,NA,CSVPSTDTQYF,TGCAGCGTCCCAAGCACAGATACGCAGTATTTT
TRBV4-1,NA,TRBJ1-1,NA,CASSQGAGTEAFF,TGCGCCAGCAGCCAAGGAGCGGGCACTGAAGCTTTCTTT
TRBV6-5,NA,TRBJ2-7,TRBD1,CASRFTGQTTYEQYF,TGTGCCAGCAGATTTACGGGACAGACGACCTACGAGCAGTACTTC
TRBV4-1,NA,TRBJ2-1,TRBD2,CASSQEPREGDEQFF,TGCGCCAGCAGCCAAGAACCCCGGGAGGGTGATGAGCAGTTCTTC
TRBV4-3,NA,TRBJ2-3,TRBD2,CASSQVRPGLAGGLSTDTQYF,TGCGCCAGCAGCCAAGTTAGGCCAGGACTAGCGGGAGGGCTCAGCACAGATACGCAGTATTTT
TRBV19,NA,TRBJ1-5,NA,CASSQSGKANQPQHF,TGTGCCAGTAGCCAGTCGGGCAAGGCAAATCAGCCCCAGCATTTT
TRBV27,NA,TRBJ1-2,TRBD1,CASSAMTGGVGYTF,TGTGCCAGCAGTGCCATGACAGGGGGCGTAGGCTACACCTTC
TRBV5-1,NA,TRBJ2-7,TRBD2,CASSWLAGETYEQYF,TGCGCCAGCAGCTGGCTAGCGGGCGAAACCTACGAGCAGTACTTC
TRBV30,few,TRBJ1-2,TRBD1,CAWSATGGSYTF,TGTGCCTGGAGTGCGACAGGGGGAAGCTACACCTTC
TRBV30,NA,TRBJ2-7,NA,CAWSRSGSLSYEQYF,TGTGCCTGGAGTCGTTCAGGCAGCCTCTCCTACGAGCAGTACTTC
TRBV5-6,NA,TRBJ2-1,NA,CASSLRNAYNEQFF,TGTGCCAGCAGCTTGCGAAATGCCTACAATGAGCAGTTCTTC
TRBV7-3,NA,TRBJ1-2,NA,CASSLGGNYGYTF,TGTGCCAGCAGCTTAGGAGGAAACTATGGCTACACCTTC
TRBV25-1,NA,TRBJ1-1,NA,CASSWGAEAFF,TGTGCCAGCAGTTGGGGGGCTGAAGCTTTCTTT
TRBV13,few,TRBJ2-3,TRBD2,CASSLNPAGGSDTQYF,TGTGCCAGCAGCTTAAATCCAGCGGGGGGGTCAGATACGCAGTATTTT
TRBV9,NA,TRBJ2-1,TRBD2,CASSVDGLAGGSSYNEQFF,TGTGCCAGCAGCGTGGATGGACTAGCGGGGGGGAGTTCCTACAATGAGCAGTTCTTC
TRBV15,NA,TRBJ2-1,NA,CATSRGLQIGYNEQFF,TGTGCCACCAGCAGAGGACTACAGATAGGCTACAATGAGCAGTTCTTC
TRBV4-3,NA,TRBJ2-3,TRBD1,CASSQFRGPSTDTQYF,TGCGCCAGCAGCCAGTTCAGGGGGCCTAGCACAGATACGCAGTATTTT
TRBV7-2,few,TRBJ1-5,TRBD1,CASSLAPLRDSYSNQPQHF,TGTGCCAGCAGCTTAGCTCCCCTCCGGGACAGCTATAGCAATCAGCCCCAGCATTTT
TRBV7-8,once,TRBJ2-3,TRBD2,CAGTSGGFSTDTQYF,TGTGCCGGAACTAGCGGGGGTTTCAGCACAGATACGCAGTATTTT
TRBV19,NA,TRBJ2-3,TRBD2,CASSMRIAGADTQYF,TGTGCCAGTAGTATGCGGATAGCGGGAGCCGATACGCAGTATTTT
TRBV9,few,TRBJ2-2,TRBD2,CASSVELAEYTGELFF,TGTGCCAGCAGCGTCGAACTAGCGGAGTACACCGGGGAGCTGTTTTTT
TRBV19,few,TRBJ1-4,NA,CASKHGTYEKLFF,TGTGCCAGTAAACACGGGACATACGAAAAACTGTTTTTT
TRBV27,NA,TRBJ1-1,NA,CASSLSWNTEAFF,TGTGCCAGCAGTTTATCTTGGAACACTGAAGCTTTCTTT
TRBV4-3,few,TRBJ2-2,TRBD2,CASSQDLAGNTGELFF,TGCGCCAGCAGCCAAGATCTAGCGGGGAACACCGGGGAGCTGTTTTTT
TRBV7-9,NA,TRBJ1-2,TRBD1,CASSPREGGAYGYTF,TGTGCCAGCAGCCCTCGCGAAGGGGGCGCCTATGGCTACACCTTC
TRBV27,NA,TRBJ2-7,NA,CASRKIGTGVYEQYF,TGTGCCAGCAGGAAGATCGGGACTGGGGTGTACGAGCAGTACTTC
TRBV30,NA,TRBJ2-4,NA,CAWGPSAKNIQYF,TGTGCCTGGGGACCGTCAGCCAAAAACATTCAGTACTTC
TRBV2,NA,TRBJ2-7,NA,CASSLKGGSDEQYF,TGTGCCAGCAGCCTTAAGGGGGGCTCGGACGAGCAGTACTTC
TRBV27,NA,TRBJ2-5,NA,CASSLIGGDETQYF,TGTGCCAGCAGTTTAATAGGAGGGGACGAGACCCAGTACTTC
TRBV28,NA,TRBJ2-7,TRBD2,CASSFPGLGTSGSYEQYF,TGTGCCAGCAGTTTCCCGGGACTAGGGACTAGCGGTTCCTACGAGCAGTACTTC
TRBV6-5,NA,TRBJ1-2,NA,CASSYSQDNYGYTF,TGTGCCAGCAGTTACTCACAGGACAACTATGGCTACACCTTC
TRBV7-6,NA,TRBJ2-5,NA,CASSGVARAQYF,TGTGCCAGCTCGGGGGTGGCTAGGGCCCAGTACTTC
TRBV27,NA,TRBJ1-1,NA,CASKGGGTSNTEAFF,TGTGCCAGCAAAGGAGGGGGGACCTCGAACACTGAAGCTTTCTTT
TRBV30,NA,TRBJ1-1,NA,CAWSPPYTEAFF,TGTGCCTGGAGCCCCCCCTACACTGAAGCTTTCTTT
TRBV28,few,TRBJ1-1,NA,CASILGVNTEAFF,TGTGCCAGCATCTTGGGTGTGAACACTGAAGCTTTCTTT
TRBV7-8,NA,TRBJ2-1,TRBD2,CASSLGLAGDYNEQFF,TGTGCCAGCAGCCTCGGACTAGCGGGGGACTACAATGAGCAGTTCTTC
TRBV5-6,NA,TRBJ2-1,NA,CASSASPQGYNEQFF,TGTGCCAGCAGCGCGTCCCCGCAGGGTTACAATGAGCAGTTCTTC
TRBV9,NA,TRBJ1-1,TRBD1,CASSSGTGGTEAFF,TGTGCCAGCAGCTCCGGGACAGGGGGGACTGAAGCTTTCTTT
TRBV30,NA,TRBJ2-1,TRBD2,CAWAIAGGIDEQFF,TGTGCCTGGGCAATAGCGGGAGGAATCGATGAGCAGTTCTTC
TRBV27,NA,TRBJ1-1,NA,CASSSSPNMNTEAFF,TGTGCCAGCAGTTCTAGTCCGAACATGAACACTGAAGCTTTCTTT
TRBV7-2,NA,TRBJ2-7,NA,CASSLDQGFGSHEQYF,TGTGCCAGCAGCTTGGATCAGGGTTTTGGGAGCCACGAGCAGTACTTC
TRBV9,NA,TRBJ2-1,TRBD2,CASSVTYGSGYNEQFF,TGTGCCAGCAGCGTAACCTACGGTAGCGGGTACAATGAGCAGTTCTTC
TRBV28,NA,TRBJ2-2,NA,CASSLRSPTGELFF,TGTGCCAGCAGTTTGAGAAGTCCCACCGGGGAGCTGTTTTTT
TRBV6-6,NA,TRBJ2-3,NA,CASSYTGGGTDTQYF,TGTGCCAGCAGTTACACCGGCGGGGGCACAGATACGCAGTATTTT
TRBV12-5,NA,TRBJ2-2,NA,CASGLGLLGELFF,TGTGCTAGTGGTTTGGGCCTCCTCGGGGAGCTGTTTTTT
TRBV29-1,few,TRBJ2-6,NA,CSVEAIPGANVLTF,TGCAGCGTTGAGGCTATCCCTGGGGCCAACGTCCTGACTTTC
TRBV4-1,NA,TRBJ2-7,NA,CASSQAHVQYF,TGCGCCAGCAGCCAAGCCCATGTGCAGTACTTC
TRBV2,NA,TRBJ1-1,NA,CASSVPSHANTEAFF,TGTGCCAGCAGTGTTCCTTCTCACGCGAACACTGAAGCTTTCTTT
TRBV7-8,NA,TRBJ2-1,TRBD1,CASSWGGQGPYNEQFF,TGTGCCAGCAGCTGGGGGGGACAGGGCCCCTACAATGAGCAGTTCTTC
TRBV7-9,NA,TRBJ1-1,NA,CASSHVGGGRLNTEAFF,TGTGCCAGCAGCCACGTAGGTGGGGGGAGATTGAACACTGAAGCTTTCTTT
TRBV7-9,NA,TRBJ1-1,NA,CASSSYKVDTEAFF,TGTGCCAGCTCCAGCTATAAGGTCGACACTGAAGCTTTCTTT
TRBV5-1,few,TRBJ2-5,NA,CASRAGFEETQYF,TGCGCCAGCAGGGCAGGGTTCGAGGAGACCCAGTACTTC
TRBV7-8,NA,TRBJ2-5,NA,CASSRNQGPQETQYF,TGTGCCAGCAGTAGGAACCAGGGACCCCAAGAGACCCAGTACTTC
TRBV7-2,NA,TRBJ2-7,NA,CASRVPSYEQYF,TGTGCCAGCCGGGTTCCAAGCTACGAGCAGTACTTC
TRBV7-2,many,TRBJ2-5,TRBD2,CASSRFRPSGVFSVETQYF,TGTGCCAGCAGCCGTTTTAGGCCTAGCGGGGTTTTCTCGGTGGAGACCCAGTACTTC